The source of this TCR beta chain is a study of long-term antiretroviral therapy in people with HIV. Comments on this clone: The antigen is undetermined.

Before DNA extraction, roughly 0.9-10 million cryopreserved PBMC were held in the samples. Study outcomes and limitations: Narrower CDR3 length ranges marked HIV repertoires relative to controls.

The V gene lost 0 bases and the J gene lost 0 bases, with 12 bases spanning the gap. CDR1 SGHRS and CDR2 YFSETQ come from the germline V gene. This CDR3 contains 17 residues. Investigators performed immunoSEQ version v3.0 at survey level. The table came from immunoSEQ multiplex PCR; TCRdb's copy has only in-frame clones and leaves some out. The sample lists over 30,000 clones, around 80% occurring once. The rearrangement links TRBV5-1 to TRBJ2-2; the D gene is possibly TRBD1 (6 bases). The sequence came from a woman aged 50 to 65 with HIV. The source material was unsorted PBMCs, sampled 2 years after starting antiretroviral therapy. CDR3 residues: CASSLGPDSANTGELFF. The CDR3 nucleotides are TGCGCCAGCAGCTTGGGCCCGGACAGCGCGAACACCGGGGAGCTGTTTTTT.